The 29 T cell receptor beta chains reported below all come from one sample, sequenced in a study of identical twins. Each CDR3 protein is one row after TCRdb ran MiXCR on the 5' RACE reads. The sample shows 700,000 or so distinct CDR3 sequences, over 8.5% of them seen only once. The sample also formed part of further work on yellow fever vaccine responses in identical twins.

Sequencing was performed on PBMCs. These receptors all stem from a woman under 30 in good health.

V gene TRBV28 combines with J gene TRBJ2-7; D is uncertain. V lost 3 bases and J 5 bases, leaving 11 bases between the germline ends. Germline CDR1 reads MDHEN; CDR2 reads SYDVKM. CDR3 length equals 13 residues. The DNA of the CDR3 is TGTGCCAGCAGTTTGGGGTTTAGGGACGAGCAGTACTTC. This gives the protein CASSLGFRDEQYF.

This clonotype was found a few times. The chain employs TRBV20-1 and TRBJ2-5, with D possibly TRBD1 on 6 matching bases. Germline V gene data show CDR1 as DFQATT and CDR2 as SNEGSKA (reference sequence). The germline V and J ends were trimmed by 0 bases and 1 base, with 12 bases remaining between them. The CDR3 totals 15 residues. The CDR3 here is CSARDWGRFQETQYF. Written as DNA, the CDR3 is TGCAGTGCTAGAGATTGGGGGCGCTTCCAAGAGACCCAGTACTTC.

The table lists this clonotype with many counts. The chain is built from TRBV6-2 or TRBV6-3 and TRBJ2-2; TRBD2 agrees at 11 bases. V was pared by 2 bases and J by 2 bases, with 7 bases of the junction left unmatched. Germline assignment: CDR1 MNHEY and CDR2 SVGEGT. CDR3 length: 18 residues. Written as DNA, the CDR3 is TGTGCCAGCAGTTACACCGTTCTAGCGGGAGGCAACACCGGGGAGCTGTTTTTT. Amino acid sequence: CASSYTVLAGGNTGELFF.

V gene TRBV7-2 combines with J gene TRBJ1-2, with 7 positions matching TRBD1. Germline loops: CDR1 SGHTA, CDR2 FQGNSA. J gave up 2 bases and V 5 bases, and 8 bases lay outside the gene matches. The CDR3 has 15 residues. As DNA, the CDR3 is TGTGCCAGCAGCCCGGGGACAGTATCCAACTATGGCTACACCTTC. It yields the protein CASSPGTVSNYGYTF.

This clonotype was counted only a few times. The J gene is TRBJ2-2, the V gene TRBV7-8, with 8 bases aligning to TRBD1. With V trimmed by 0 bases and J by 3 bases, 6 bases remained unmatched. Germline assignment: CDR1 SGHVS and CDR2 FQNEAQ. There are 17 residues in the CDR3. This CDR3 reads CASSLARDRGHTGELFF. In DNA, the CDR3 is TGTGCCAGCAGCTTAGCTCGAGACAGGGGACACACCGGGGAGCTGTTTTTT.

This clonotype has a handful of counts. V and J are TRBV3-1 and TRBJ1-1; no clear D. V was clipped by 4 bases and J by 6 bases, with 18 bases between them. The CDR3 sequence is 15 residues long. Germline V gives CDR1 LGHDT, CDR2 YNNKEL (reference sequence). The DNA of the CDR3 is TGTGCCAGCAGCCCTTTGGTGACACGGGCTCCTGAAGCTTTCTTT. Its protein is CASSPLVTRAPEAFF.

This sequence joins TRBV24-1 and TRBJ2-7, with 12 bases aligning to TRBD2. With V trimmed by 4 bases and J by 1 base, 4 bases remained unmatched. The CDR3 loop spans 16 amino acids. CDR1 is KGHDR and CDR2 is SFDVKD in the germline V gene. The CDR3 DNA reads TGTGCCACCAGTGACGGACTAGCGGGAATATCCTACGAGCAGTACTTC. It encodes CATSDGLAGISYEQYF.

The chain has TRBV7-9 and TRBJ2-7; 10 bases are shared with TRBD1. The V gene end was trimmed by 5 bases and the J gene end by 2 bases; junction bases not matched to a gene: 9. CDR3 length: 16 amino acids. CDR1 and CDR2 from the germline V gene are SEHNR and FQNEAQ (reference sequence). The CDR3 protein is CASSPRFGQGAYEQYF. Written as DNA, the CDR3 is TGTGCCAGCAGCCCCCGTTTTGGACAGGGGGCCTACGAGCAGTACTTC.

Only one count was recorded for this clonotype. V gene TRBV2 combines with J gene TRBJ2-1; no firm D call. Germline-derived CDR1 and CDR2 are SNHLY and FYNNEI. Trimming pared 7 bases from V and 5 bases from J, leaving 9 bases between. The CDR3 runs to 12 residues. The CDR3 loop reads CASIRSNNEQFF. CDR3 nucleotides: TGTGCCAGCATTCGGTCGAACAATGAGCAGTTCTTC. The full variable domain, its missing parts supplied by reference TRBV2 and TRBJ2-1, is EPEVTQTPSHQVTQMGQEVILRCVPISNHLYFYWYRQILGQKVEFLVSFYNNEISEKSEIFDDQFSVERPDGSNFTLKIRSTKLEDSAMYFCASIRSNNEQFFGPGTRLTVL.

Here the CDR3 DNA reads TGTGCCTGGAGTAGGTCGAACACTGAAGCTTTCTTT. Translated, it gives CAWSRSNTEAFF. This chain uses TRBV30 with TRBJ1-1; D is undetermined. Germline CDR1 and CDR2: GTSNPN and SVGIG (reference sequence). This CDR3 is 12 amino acids long. The V and J ends lost 2 bases and 1 base respectively, with 5 bases between them.

This clonotype came up a few times. The chain uses TRBV11-2 and TRBJ1-6; D call uncertain. CDR1 SGHAT and CDR2 FQNNGV come from the germline V gene. The ends were cut back, 3 bases at V and 9 bases at J, with 18 bases in the middle. The CDR3 contains 16 residues. The CDR3 DNA follows: TGTGCCAGCAGCTTTAATATCCTCCGGGGTGGTTCACCCCTCCACTTT. This translates into CASSFNILRGGSPLHF.

This clonotype occurred many times. This sequence joins TRBV12-3 or TRBV12-4 and TRBJ1-5; 7 positions agree with TRBD1. V was pared by 1 base and J by 14 bases, with 5 bases of the junction left unmatched. The CDR3 extends over 12 amino acids. The CDR3 here is CASSLGDSGKHF. The CDR3 nucleotides are TGTGCCAGCAGTTTAGGGGACAGTGGAAAGCATTTT.

The chain joins TRBV7-9 to TRBJ2-5, with D unresolved. Trimming pared 0 bases from V and 2 bases from J, leaving 10 bases between. CDR3 size: 15 residues. Germline V gene lookup returns CDR1 SEHNR and CDR2 FQNEAQ (reference sequence). CDR3 residues: CASSLAITAQETQYF. The CDR3 coding sequence is TGTGCCAGCAGCTTAGCTATTACGGCTCAAGAGACCCAGTACTTC. The entire variable domain, with the rest obtained from reference TRBV7-9 and TRBJ2-5, is as follows: DTGVSQNPRHKITKRGQNVTFRCDPISEHNRLYWYRQTLGQGPEFLTYFQNEAQLEKSRLLSDRFSAERPKGSFSTLEIQRTEQGDSAMYLCASSLAITAQETQYFGPGTRLLVL.

This clonotype was detected a few times. The chain carries TRBV15 and TRBJ2-7; D may be TRBD2 (7 bases). Trimming pared 1 base from V and 7 bases from J, leaving 23 bases between. This CDR3 contains 17 residues. Per the germline V gene, CDR1 is LNHNV and CDR2 is YYDKDF (reference sequence). The CDR3 coding sequence is TGTGCCACCAGCAGAGCCCCCTTTATTCGCGGGGGCTCGGAGCAGTACTTC. It encodes CATSRAPFIRGGSEQYF.

This chain links TRBV20-1 with TRBJ2-7; D is ambiguous. The CDR3 sequence is 13 residues long. Germline CDR1 DFQATT, CDR2 SNEGSKA (reference sequence). V was trimmed by 3 bases and J by 4 bases, leaving 13 bases between them. DNA for the CDR3: TGCAGTGCTAGTAACAGTCAGGCTTACGAGCAGTACTTC. Translating it yields CSASNSQAYEQYF.

The chain recombines TRBV25-1 with TRBJ2-7; 8 bases line up with TRBD1. The trim removed 6 bases at V and 2 bases at J, leaving 6 bases unmatched. The CDR3 runs to 14 residues. The germline gives CDR1 MGHDK, CDR2 SYGVNS. The CDR3 protein is CASSEAGQAYEQYF. The CDR3 coding sequence is TGTGCCAGCAGCGAGGCGGGACAGGCCTACGAGCAGTACTTC.

This clonotype was picked up many times. CDR3 in amino acids: CASREDLATDTQYF. CDR3 nucleotides: TGTGCCAGCAGAGAGGACTTAGCGACAGATACGCAGTATTTT. The V call is TRBV2, the J call TRBJ2-3; D may be TRBD2 (5 bases). Trimming pared 6 bases from V and 3 bases from J, leaving 13 bases between. Germline CDR1 and CDR2: SNHLY and FYNNEI. The CDR3 has 14 amino acids.

A few counts support this clonotype. The chain carries TRBV12-3 or TRBV12-4 and TRBJ2-2; possibly TRBD1 for D (5 bases). CDR3 length equals 12 residues. The CDR3 here is CAIQGGTGELFF. In DNA form, the CDR3 reads TGTGCTATCCAGGGTGGCACCGGGGAGCTGTTTTTT.

This clonotype was seen at least ten times. The V gene is TRBV7-2, the J gene TRBJ1-2; D remains unclear. This CDR3 is 14 amino acids long. The V and J ends lost 1 base and 5 bases respectively, with 11 bases between them. Germline V gene data show CDR1 as SGHTA and CDR2 as FQGNSA. The CDR3: CASSLDGRRYGYTF. The DNA for the CDR3 is TGTGCCAGCAGCTTAGACGGACGGCGGTATGGCTACACCTTC.

V gene TRBV14 combines with J gene TRBJ2-3; D possibly corresponds to TRBD1 (5 bases). Germline V gene sequence: CDR1 SGHDN, CDR2 FVKESK. The length of the CDR3 is 17 residues. Trimming shortened V by 4 bases and J by 2 bases, and 19 bases separated the two germline ends. The CDR3 is CASSPVRGAALTDTQYF. The CDR3 nucleotides read TGTGCCAGCAGCCCTGTCCGTGGGGCGGCCCTCACAGATACGCAGTATTTT. The whole variable domain, remainder taken from reference TRBV14 and TRBJ2-3, is EAGVTQFPSHSVIEKGQTVTLRCDPISGHDNLYWYRRVMGKEIKFLLHFVKESKQDESGMPNNRFLAERTGGTYSTLKVQPAELEDSGVYFCASSPVRGAALTDTQYFGPGTRLTVL.

This clonotype was recorded at least ten times. CDR3 protein: CASSPRGVGEAADTQYF. Here the CDR3 DNA reads TGTGCCAGCAGTCCCAGAGGGGTGGGGGAGGCCGCAGATACGCAGTATTTT. The V and J genes are TRBV12-3 or TRBV12-4 and TRBJ2-3, with D maybe TRBD2 (6 bases). The ends were cut back, 5 bases at V and 4 bases at J, with 22 bases in the middle. The CDR3 extends over 17 amino acids.

About this clonotype: Given a much more abundant clone one base away, this may be a read error. The J gene is TRBJ2-7, the V gene TRBV27; D not resolved. The CDR3 has 14 residues. Trimming stripped 4 bases from V and 1 base from J, with 11 bases between. CDR1 is MNHEY and CDR2 is SMNVEV in the germline V gene (reference sequence). The CDR3 DNA reads TGTGCCAGCAGTTCTGCAGGATTATCCTACGAGCAGTACTTC. This codes for CASSSAGLSYEQYF.

This clonotype has a count of ten or more. Germline is not matched at one junction end, which may reflect a read error. This chain uses TRBV7-9 with TRBJ2-5; 7 positions match TRBD1. Germline CDR1 reads SEHNR; CDR2 reads FQNEAQ (reference sequence). This CDR3 contains 14 residues. DNA for the CDR3: TGCGCCAGCAGCTACGACAGGGAGCAAGAGACCCAGTACTTC. This sequence encodes CASSYDREQETQYF.

This rearrangement joins TRBV30 to TRBJ2-2; tentatively, D is TRBD1 (6 bases). Germline CDR1 is GTSNPN and CDR2 is SVGIG (reference sequence). The CDR3 consists of 14 residues. V shed 8 bases and J shed 7 bases, with 20 bases lying between them. The CDR3 region is CAATPGGFHGELFF. CDR3 nucleotides: TGTGCCGCCACGCCTGGGGGCTTTCACGGGGAGCTGTTTTTT.

This clonotype was recorded at least ten times. The rearrangement uses TRBV20-1 and TRBJ1-2; D is uncertain. The V gene's germline CDR1 is DFQATT and CDR2 SNEGSKA (reference sequence). CDR3 length: 13 residues. Trimming removed 4 bases at V and 0 bases at J, with 9 bases between. CDR3 sequence: CSATQLANYGYTF. For the CDR3, the DNA is TGCAGTGCTACTCAATTAGCTAACTATGGCTACACCTTC.

This chain links TRBV12-3 or TRBV12-4 with TRBJ2-3; TRBD2 matches 11 bases. The CDR3 covers 16 residues. V lost 5 bases and J lost 0; bases outside the gene matches: 4. The CDR3 nucleotides read TGTGCCAGCAGTCCGGGACTAGCGGAAAGCACAGATACGCAGTATTTT. Protein product: CASSPGLAESTDTQYF.

This clonotype was seen a few times. This rearrangement joins TRBV4-3 to TRBJ1-5; maybe TRBD1 (6 bases). CDR3 length equals 19 residues. Germline V gene lookup returns CDR1 LGHNA and CDR2 YSLEER. V was shortened by 0 bases and J by 1 base, with 19 bases between the two germline ends. CDR3 sequence reads: CASSQEVKAGVESNQPQHF. The CDR3 nucleotides are TGCGCCAGCAGCCAAGAAGTCAAAGCAGGGGTAGAGAGCAATCAGCCCCAGCATTTT.

Remarks on this clonotype: At one of its ends the junction is not consistent with the germline gene, which may arise from a read error. The rearrangement uses TRBV25-1 and TRBJ2-5; no clear D gene. CDR1 is MGHDK and CDR2 is SYGVNS in the germline V gene. CDR3 length: 17 amino acids. CDR3 loop: CASSESGRGKYQETQYF. The CDR3 DNA reads TGTGCCAGCAGTGAATCGGGTCGCGGAAAGTACCAAGAAACCCAGTACTTC.

This clonotype was observed a few times. The rearrangement links TRBV6-5 to TRBJ1-1, with D unclear. CDR1 and CDR2 from the germline V gene are MNHEY and SVGAGI. The CDR3 loop spans 14 amino acids. The V gene lost 2 bases and the J gene lost 4 bases, with 11 bases spanning the gap. This CDR3 reads CASSYRERATEAFF. The CDR3 bases are TGTGCCAGCAGTTACAGGGAGAGGGCCACTGAAGCTTTCTTT.